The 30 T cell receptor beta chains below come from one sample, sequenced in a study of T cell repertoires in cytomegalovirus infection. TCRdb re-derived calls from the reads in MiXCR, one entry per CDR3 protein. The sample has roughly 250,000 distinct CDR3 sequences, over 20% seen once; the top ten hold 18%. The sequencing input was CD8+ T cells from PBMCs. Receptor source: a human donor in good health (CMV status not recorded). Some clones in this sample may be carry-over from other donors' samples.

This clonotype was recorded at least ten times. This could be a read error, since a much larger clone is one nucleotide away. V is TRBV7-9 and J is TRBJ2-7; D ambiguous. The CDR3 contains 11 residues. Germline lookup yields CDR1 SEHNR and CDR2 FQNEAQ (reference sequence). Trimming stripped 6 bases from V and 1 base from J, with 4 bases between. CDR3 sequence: CASSESYEQYF. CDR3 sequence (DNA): TGTGCCAGCAGTGAGTCCTACGAGCAGTACTTC.

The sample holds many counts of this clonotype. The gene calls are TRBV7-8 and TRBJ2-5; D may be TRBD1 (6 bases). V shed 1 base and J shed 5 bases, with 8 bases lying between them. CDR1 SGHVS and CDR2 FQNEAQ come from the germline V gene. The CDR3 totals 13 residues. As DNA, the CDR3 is TGTGCCAGCAGCTTAGTTAGGGGGGAGACCCAGTACTTC. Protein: CASSLVRGETQYF.

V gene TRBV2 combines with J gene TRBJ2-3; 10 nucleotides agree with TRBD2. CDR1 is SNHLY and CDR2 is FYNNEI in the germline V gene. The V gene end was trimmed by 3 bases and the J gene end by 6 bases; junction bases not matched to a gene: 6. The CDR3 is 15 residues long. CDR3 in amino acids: CASSDRSGGGDTQYF. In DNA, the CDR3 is TGTGCCAGCAGTGACAGAAGCGGGGGGGGGGATACGCAGTATTTT.

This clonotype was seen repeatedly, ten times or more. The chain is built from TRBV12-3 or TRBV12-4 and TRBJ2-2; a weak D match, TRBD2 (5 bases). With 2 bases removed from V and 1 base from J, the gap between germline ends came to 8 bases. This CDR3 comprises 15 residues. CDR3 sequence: CASSLLAVNTGELFF. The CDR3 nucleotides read TGTGCCAGCAGTTTACTAGCTGTGAACACCGGGGAGCTGTTTTTT.

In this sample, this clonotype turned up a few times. The CDR3 loop is CARDRQETQYF. The CDR3 coding sequence is TGTGCCAGAGACAGACAAGAGACCCAGTACTTC. The genes are TRBV2 and TRBJ2-5; D perhaps matches TRBD1 (5 bases). V lost 9 bases and J lost 2, with 7 bases in between. This CDR3 has 11 residues. CDR1 SNHLY and CDR2 FYNNEI come from the germline V gene.

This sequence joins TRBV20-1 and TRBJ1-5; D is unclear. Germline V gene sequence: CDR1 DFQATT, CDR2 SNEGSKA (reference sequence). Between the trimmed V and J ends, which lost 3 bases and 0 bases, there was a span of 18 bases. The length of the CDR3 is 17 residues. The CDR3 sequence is CSASKGLGGYSNQPQHF. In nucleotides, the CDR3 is TGCAGTGCTAGTAAGGGTTTGGGCGGGTATAGCAATCAGCCCCAGCATTTT.

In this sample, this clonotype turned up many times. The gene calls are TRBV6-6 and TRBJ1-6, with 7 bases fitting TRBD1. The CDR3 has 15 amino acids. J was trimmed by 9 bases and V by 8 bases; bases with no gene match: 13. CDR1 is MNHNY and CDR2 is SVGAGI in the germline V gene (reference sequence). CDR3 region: CASEFRDSLFSPLHF. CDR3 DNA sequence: TGTGCCAGCGAATTCCGGGACAGCCTTTTTTCACCCCTCCACTTT.

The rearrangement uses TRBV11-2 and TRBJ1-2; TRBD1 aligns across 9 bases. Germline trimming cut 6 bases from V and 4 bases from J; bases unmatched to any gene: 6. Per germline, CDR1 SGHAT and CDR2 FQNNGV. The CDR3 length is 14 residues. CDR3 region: CASRGTGIGYGYTF. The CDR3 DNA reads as TGTGCCAGCAGAGGGACAGGGATTGGCTATGGCTACACCTTC.

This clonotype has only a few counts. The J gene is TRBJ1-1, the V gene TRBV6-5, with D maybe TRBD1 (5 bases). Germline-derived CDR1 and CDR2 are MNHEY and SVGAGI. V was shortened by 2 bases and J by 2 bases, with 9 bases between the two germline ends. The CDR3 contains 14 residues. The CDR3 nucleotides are TGTGCCAGCAGTTACGGAGACAGCAACACTGAAGCTTTCTTT. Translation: CASSYGDSNTEAFF.

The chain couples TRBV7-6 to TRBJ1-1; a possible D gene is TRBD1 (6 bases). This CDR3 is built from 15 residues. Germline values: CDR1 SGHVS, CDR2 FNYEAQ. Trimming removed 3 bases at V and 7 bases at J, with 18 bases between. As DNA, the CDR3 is TGTGCCAGCAGCTTCAGGGGCCTGGGTTTGGATGAAGCTTTCTTT. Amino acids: CASSFRGLGLDEAFF.

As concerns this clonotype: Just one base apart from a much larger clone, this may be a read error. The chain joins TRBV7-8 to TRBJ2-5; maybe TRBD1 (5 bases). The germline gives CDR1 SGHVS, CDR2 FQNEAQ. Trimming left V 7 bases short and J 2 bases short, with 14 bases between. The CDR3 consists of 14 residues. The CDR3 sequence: CASNSQADQETQYF. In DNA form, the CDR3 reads TGTGCCAGCAACTCACAGGCGGATCAAGAGACCCAGTACTTC.

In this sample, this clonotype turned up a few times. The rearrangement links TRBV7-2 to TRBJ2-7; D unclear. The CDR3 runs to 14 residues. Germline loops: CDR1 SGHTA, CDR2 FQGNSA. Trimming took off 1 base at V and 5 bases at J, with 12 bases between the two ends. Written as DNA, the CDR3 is TGTGCCAGCAGCTTAGTATCAGGTCTCGACGAGCAGTACTTC. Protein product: CASSLVSGLDEQYF.

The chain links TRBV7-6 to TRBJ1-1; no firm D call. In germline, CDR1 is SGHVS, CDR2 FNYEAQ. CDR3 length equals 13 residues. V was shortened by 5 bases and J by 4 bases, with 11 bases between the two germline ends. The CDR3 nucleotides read TGTGCCAGCAGCCCCTTAGAAGCCACTGAAGCTTTCTTT. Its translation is CASSPLEATEAFF.

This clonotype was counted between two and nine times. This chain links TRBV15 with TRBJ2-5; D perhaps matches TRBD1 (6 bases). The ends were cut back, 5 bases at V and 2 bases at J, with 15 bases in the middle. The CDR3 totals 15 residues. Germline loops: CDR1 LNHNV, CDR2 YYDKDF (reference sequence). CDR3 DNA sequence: TGTGCCACCAGCCCCCCCAGGGGTGTTCAAGAGACCCAGTACTTC. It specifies CATSPPRGVQETQYF.

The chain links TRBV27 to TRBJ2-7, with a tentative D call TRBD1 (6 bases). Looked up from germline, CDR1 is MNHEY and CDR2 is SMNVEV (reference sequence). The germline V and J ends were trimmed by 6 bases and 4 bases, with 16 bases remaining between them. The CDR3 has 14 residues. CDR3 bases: TGTGCCAGCAGCCACGACAGGTACAATTACGAGCAGTACTTC. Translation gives CASSHDRYNYEQYF.

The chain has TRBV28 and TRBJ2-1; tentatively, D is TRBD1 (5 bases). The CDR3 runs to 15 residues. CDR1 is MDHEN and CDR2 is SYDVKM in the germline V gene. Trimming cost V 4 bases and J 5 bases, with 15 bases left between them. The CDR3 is CASSSDGALDNEQFF. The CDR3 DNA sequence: TGTGCCAGCAGTTCCGATGGGGCTTTGGACAATGAGCAGTTCTTC.

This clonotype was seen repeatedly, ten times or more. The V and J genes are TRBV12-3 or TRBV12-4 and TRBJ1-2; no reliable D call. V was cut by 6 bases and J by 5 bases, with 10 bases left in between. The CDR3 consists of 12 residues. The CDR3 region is CASSSGPYGYTF. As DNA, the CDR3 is TGTGCCAGCAGCTCCGGGCCTTATGGCTACACCTTC.

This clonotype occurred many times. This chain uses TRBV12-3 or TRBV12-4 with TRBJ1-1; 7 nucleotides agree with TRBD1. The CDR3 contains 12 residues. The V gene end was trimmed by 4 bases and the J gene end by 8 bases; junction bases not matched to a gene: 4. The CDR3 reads CASSSQGWEAFF. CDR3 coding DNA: TGTGCCAGCAGTTCACAGGGGTGGGAAGCTTTCTTT.

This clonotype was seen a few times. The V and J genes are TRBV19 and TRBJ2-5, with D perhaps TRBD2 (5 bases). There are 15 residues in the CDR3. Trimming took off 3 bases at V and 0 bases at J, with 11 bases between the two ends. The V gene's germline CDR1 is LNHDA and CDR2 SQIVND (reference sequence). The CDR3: CASSIGGMYQETQYF. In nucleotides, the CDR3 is TGTGCCAGTAGTATTGGAGGCATGTACCAAGAGACCCAGTACTTC. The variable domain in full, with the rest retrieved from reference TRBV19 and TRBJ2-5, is DGGITQSPKYLFRKEGQNVTLSCEQNLNHDAMYWYRQDPGQGLRLIYYSQIVNDFQKGDIAEGYSVSREKKESFPLTVTSAQKNPTAFYLCASSIGGMYQETQYFGPGTRLLVL.

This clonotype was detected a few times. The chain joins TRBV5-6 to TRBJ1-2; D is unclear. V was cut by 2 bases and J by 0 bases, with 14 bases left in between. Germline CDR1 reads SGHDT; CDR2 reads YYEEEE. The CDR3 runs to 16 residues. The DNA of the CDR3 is TGTGCCAGCAGCTTTTCAGCGACCGTCCCTAACTATGGCTACACCTTC. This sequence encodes CASSFSATVPNYGYTF.

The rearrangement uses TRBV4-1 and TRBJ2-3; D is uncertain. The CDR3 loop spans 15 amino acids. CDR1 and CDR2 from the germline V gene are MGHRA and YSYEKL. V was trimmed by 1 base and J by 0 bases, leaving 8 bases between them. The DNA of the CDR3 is TGCGCCAGCAGCCAAGTGGCCGATAGCACAGATACGCAGTATTTT. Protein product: CASSQVADSTDTQYF.

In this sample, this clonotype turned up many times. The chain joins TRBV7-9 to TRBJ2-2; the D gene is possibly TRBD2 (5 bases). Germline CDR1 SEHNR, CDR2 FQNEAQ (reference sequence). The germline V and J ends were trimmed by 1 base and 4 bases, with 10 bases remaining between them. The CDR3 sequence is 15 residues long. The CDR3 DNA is TGTGCCAGCAGCTTAGGAAGGGAGATCACCGGGGAGCTGTTTTTT. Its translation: CASSLGREITGELFF.

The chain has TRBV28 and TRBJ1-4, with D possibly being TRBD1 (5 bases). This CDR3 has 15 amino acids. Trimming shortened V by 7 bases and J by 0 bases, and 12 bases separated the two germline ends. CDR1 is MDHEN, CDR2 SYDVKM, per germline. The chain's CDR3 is CASILRGATNEKLFF. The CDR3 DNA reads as TGTGCCAGCATCCTACGAGGGGCAACTAATGAAAAACTGTTTTTT.

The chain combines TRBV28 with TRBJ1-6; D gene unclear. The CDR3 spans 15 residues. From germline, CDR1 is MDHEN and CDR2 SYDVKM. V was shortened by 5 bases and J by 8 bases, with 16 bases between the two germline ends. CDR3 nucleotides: TGTGCCAGCAGTAAGGACGTCGGCTCGGATTCACCCCTCCACTTT. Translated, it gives CASSKDVGSDSPLHF.

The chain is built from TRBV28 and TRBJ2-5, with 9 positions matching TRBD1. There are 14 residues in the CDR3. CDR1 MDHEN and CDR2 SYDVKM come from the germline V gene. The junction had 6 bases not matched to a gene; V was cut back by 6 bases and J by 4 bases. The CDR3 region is CASRWTGDGETQYF. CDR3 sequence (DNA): TGTGCCAGCAGGTGGACAGGGGACGGAGAGACCCAGTACTTC.

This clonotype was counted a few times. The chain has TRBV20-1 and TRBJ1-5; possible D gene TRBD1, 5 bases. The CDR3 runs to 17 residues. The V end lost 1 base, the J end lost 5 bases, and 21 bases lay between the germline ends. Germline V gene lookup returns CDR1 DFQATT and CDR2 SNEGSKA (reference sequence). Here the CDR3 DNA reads TGCAGTGCTAGAGGAATGGAGCTCGGGACTCTTGATCAGCCCCAGCATTTT. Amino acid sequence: CSARGMELGTLDQPQHF.

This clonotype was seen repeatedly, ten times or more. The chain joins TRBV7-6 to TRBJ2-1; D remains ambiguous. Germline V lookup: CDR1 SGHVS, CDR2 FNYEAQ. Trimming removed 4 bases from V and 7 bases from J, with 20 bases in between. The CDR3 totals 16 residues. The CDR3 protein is CASSSPESLTWNEQFF. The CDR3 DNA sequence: TGTGCCAGCAGCTCCCCAGAAAGCTTAACATGGAATGAGCAGTTCTTC.

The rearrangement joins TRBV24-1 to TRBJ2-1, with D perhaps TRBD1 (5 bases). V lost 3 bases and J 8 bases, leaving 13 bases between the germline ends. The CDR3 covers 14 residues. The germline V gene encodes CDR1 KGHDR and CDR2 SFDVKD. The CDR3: CATSDPRGPDEQFF. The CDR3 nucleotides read TGTGCCACCAGTGATCCTAGGGGTCCGGATGAGCAGTTCTTC.

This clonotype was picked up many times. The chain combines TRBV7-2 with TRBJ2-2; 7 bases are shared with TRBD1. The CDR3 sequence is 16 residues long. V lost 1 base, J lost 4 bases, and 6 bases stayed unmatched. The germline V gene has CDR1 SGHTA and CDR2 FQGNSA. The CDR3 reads CASSLVVGQSTGELFF. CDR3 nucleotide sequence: TGTGCCAGCAGCTTAGTAGTGGGACAGAGCACCGGGGAGCTGTTTTTT.

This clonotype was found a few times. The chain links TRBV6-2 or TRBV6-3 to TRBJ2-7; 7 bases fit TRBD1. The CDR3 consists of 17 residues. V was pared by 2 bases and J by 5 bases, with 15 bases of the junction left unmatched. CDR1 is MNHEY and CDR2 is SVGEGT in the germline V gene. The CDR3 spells CASSYALTGERGHEQYF. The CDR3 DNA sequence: TGTGCCAGCAGTTACGCCCTAACAGGGGAGAGAGGACACGAGCAGTACTTC.